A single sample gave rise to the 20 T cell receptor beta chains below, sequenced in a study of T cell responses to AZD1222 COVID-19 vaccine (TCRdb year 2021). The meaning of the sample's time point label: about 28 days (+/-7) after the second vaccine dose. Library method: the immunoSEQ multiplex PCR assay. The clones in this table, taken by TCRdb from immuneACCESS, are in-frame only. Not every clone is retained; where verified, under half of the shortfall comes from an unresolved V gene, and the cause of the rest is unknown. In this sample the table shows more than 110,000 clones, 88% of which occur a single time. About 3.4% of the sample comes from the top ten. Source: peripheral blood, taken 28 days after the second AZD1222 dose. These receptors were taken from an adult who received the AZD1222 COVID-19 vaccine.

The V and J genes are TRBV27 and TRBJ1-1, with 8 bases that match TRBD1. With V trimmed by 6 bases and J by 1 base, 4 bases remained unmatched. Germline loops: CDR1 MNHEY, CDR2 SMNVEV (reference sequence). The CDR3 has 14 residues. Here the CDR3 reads CASSWDRRNTEAFF. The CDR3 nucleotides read TGTGCCAGCAGCTGGGACAGGAGGAACACTGAAGCTTTCTTT.

The CDR3 here is CASSSGQNTEAFF. The CDR3 DNA is TGTGCCAGCTCCTCAGGACAGAACACTGAAGCTTTCTTT. The chain has TRBV18 and TRBJ1-1, with D possibly matching TRBD1 (5 bases). The CDR3 is made up of 13 amino acids. The V gene lost 6 bases and the J gene lost 1 base, with 9 bases spanning the gap. Looked up from germline, CDR1 is KGHSH and CDR2 is LQKENI. The whole variable domain, remainder taken from reference TRBV18 and TRBJ1-1, is NAGVMQNPRHLVRRRGQEARLRCSPMKGHSHVYWYRQLPEEGLKFMVYLQKENIIDESGMPKERFSAEFPKEGPSILRIQQVVRGDSAAYFCASSSGQNTEAFFGQGTRLTVV.

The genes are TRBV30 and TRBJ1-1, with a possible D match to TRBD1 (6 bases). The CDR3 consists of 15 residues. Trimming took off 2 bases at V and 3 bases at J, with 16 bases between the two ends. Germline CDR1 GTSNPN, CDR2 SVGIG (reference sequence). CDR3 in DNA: TGTGCCTGGAGTCGTTCGGACAGCCTTCACACTGAAGCTTTCTTT. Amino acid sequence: CAWSRSDSLHTEAFF.

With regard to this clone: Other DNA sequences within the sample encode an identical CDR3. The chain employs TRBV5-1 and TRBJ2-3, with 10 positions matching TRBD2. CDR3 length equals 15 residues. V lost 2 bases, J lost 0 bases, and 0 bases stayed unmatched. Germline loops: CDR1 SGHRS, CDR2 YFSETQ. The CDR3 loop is CASSLAGGSTDTQYF. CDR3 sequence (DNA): TGCGCCAGCAGCTTAGCGGGAGGGAGCACAGATACGCAGTATTTT.

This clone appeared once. As DNA, the CDR3 is TGTGCCAGCAGTGAAGAAAGCGGGAGGACCTACGAGCAGTACTTC. Residues: CASSEESGRTYEQYF. This chain uses TRBV6-1 with TRBJ2-7, with TRBD2 matching 9 bases. CDR3 size: 15 residues. J was trimmed by 2 bases and V by 1 base; bases with no gene match: 3. CDR1 is MNHNS and CDR2 is SASEGT in the germline V gene.

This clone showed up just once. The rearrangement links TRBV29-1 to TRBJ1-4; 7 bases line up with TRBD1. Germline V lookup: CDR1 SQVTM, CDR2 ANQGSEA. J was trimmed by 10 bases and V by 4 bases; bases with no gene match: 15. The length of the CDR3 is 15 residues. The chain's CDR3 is CSVGSGLAQGGKLFF. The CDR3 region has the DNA TGCAGCGTTGGGTCCGGTTTAGCCCAGGGGGGAAAACTGTTTTTT.

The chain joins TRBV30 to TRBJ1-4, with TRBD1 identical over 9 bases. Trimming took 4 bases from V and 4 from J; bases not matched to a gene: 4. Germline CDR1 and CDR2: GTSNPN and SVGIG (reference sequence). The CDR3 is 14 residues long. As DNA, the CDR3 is TGTGCCTGGAAACAGGGGGCCAGTAATGAAAAACTGTTTTTT. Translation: CAWKQGASNEKLFF. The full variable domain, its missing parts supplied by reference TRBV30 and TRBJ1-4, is SQTIHQWPATLVQPVGSPLSLECTVEGTSNPNLYWYRQAAGRGLQLLFYSVGIGQISSEVPQNLSASRPQDRQFILSSKKLLLSDSGFYLCAWKQGASNEKLFFGSGTQLSVL.

This CDR3 reads CAIRTSTGRFLTTNEKLFF. The DNA for the CDR3 is TGTGCCATCAGAACGTCGACAGGGAGGTTTCTTACAACTAATGAAAAACTGTTTTTT. V and J are TRBV10-3 and TRBJ1-4; 7 bases agree with TRBD1. J was trimmed by 0 bases and V by 6 bases; bases with no gene match: 16. CDR1 and CDR2 (germline): ENHRY, SYGVKD. The CDR3 covers 19 residues.

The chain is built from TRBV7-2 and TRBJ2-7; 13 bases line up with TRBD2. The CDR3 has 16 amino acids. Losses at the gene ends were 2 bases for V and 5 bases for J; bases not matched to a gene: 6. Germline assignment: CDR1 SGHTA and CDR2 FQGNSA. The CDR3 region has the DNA TGTGCCAGCAGCTTATACATGACTAGCGGGGGGAACGAGCAGTACTTC. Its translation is CASSLYMTSGGNEQYF. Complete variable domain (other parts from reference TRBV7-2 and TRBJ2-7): GAGVSQSPSNKVTEKGKDVELRCDPISGHTALYWYRQSLGQGLEFLIYFQGNSAPDKSGLPSDRFSAERTGGSVSTLTIQRTQQEDSAVYLCASSLYMTSGGNEQYFGPGTRLTVT.

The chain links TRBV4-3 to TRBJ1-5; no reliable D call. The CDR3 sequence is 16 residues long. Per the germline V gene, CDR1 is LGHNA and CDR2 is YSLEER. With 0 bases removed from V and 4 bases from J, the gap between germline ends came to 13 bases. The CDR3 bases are TGCGCCAGCAGCCAAGATCTAATTCCGGGGAATCAGCCCCAGCATTTT. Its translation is CASSQDLIPGNQPQHF.

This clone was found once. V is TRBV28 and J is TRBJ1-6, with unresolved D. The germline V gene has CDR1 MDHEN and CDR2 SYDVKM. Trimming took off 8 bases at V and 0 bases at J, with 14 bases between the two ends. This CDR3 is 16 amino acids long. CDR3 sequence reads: CASGNWSPSYNSPLHF. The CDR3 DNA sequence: TGTGCCAGCGGAAATTGGTCCCCCTCCTATAATTCACCCCTCCACTTT. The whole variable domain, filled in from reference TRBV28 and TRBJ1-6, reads DVKVTQSSRYLVKRTGEKVFLECVQDMDHENMFWYRQDPGLGLRLIYFSYDVKMKEKGDIPEGYSVSREKKERFSLILESASTNQTSMYLCASGNWSPSYNSPLHFGNGTRLTVT.

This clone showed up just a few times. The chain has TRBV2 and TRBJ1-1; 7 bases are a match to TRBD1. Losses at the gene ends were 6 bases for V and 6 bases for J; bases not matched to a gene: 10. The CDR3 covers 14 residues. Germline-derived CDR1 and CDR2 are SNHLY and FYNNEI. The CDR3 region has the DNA TGTGCCAGCAGACTATCCGGGGACAGTTCTGAAGCTTTCTTT. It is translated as CASRLSGDSSEAFF.

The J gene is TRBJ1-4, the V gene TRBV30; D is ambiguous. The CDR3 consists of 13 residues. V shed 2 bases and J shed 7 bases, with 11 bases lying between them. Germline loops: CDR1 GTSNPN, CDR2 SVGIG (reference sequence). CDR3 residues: CAWSLMRGEKLFF. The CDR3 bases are TGTGCCTGGAGTTTGATGCGGGGTGAAAAACTGTTTTTT.

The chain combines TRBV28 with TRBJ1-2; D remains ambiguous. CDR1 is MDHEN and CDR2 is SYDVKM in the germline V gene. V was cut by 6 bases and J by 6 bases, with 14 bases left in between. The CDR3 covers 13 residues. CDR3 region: CASSRPLGNGYTF. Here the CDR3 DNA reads TGTGCCAGCAGCCGCCCATTGGGAAATGGCTACACCTTC.

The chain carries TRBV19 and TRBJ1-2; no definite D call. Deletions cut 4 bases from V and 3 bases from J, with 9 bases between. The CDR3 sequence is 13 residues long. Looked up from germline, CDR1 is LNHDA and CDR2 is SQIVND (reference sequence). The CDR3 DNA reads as TGTGCCAGTAGTACCCGCCAGGACTATGGCTACACCTTC. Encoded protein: CASSTRQDYGYTF. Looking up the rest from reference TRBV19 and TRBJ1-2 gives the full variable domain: DGGITQSPKYLFRKEGQNVTLSCEQNLNHDAMYWYRQDPGQGLRLIYYSQIVNDFQKGDIAEGYSVSREKKESFPLTVTSAQKNPTAFYLCASSTRQDYGYTFGSGTRLTVV.

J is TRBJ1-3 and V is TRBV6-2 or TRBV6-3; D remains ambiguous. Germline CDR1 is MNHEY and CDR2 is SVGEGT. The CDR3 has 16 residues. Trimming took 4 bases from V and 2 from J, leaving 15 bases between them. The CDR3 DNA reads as TGTGCCAGCAGTTCTATCCGGGGTTTCGCTGGAAACACCATATATTTT. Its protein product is CASSSIRGFAGNTIYF.

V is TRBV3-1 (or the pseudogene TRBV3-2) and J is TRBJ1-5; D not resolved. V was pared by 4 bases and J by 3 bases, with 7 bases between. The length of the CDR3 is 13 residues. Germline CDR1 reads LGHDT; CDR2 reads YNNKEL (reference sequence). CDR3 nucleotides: TGTGCCAGCAGCCGCAATTACAATCAGCCCCAGCATTTT. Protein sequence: CASSRNYNQPQHF.

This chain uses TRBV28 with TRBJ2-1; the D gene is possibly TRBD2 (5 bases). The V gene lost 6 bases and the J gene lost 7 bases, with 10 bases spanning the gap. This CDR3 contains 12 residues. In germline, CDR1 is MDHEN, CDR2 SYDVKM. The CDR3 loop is CASSLLGNEQFF. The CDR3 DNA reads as TGTGCCAGCAGCCTACTAGGGAATGAGCAGTTCTTC.

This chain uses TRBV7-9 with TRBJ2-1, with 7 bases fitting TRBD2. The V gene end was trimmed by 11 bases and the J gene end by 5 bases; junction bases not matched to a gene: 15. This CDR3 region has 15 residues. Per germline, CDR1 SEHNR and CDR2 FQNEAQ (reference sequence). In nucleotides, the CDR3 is TGTGCCGATGAGGCTAGCGGCGTTATCCACAATGAGCAGTTCTTC. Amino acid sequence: CADEASGVIHNEQFF.

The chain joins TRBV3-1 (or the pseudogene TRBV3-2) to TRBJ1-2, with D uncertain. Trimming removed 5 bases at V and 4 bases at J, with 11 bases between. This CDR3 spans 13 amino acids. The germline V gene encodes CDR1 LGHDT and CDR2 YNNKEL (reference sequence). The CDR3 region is CASSISSTYGYTF. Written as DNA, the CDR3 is TGTGCCAGCAGCATCAGTTCTACCTATGGCTACACCTTC.